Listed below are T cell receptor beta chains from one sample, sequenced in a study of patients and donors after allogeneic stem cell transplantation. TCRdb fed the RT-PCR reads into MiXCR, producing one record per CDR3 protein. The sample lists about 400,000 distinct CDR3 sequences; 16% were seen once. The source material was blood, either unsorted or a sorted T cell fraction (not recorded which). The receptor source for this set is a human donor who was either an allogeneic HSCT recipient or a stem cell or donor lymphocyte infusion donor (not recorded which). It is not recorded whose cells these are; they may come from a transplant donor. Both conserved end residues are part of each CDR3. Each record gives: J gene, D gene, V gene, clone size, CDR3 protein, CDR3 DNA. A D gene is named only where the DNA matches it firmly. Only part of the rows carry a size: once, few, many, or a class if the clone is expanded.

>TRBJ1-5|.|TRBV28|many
CASSLGANQPQHF
TGTGCCAGCAGTTTGGGGGCCAATCAGCCCCAGCATTTT
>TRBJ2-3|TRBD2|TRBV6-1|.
CASRLAGMKSDTQYF
TGTGCCAGCAGGCTAGCGGGAATGAAGTCGGATACGCAGTATTTT
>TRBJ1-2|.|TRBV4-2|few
CASSQVSYGYTF
TGTGCCAGCAGCCAAGTTTCCTATGGCTACACCTTC
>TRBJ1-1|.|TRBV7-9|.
CASDLPGATEAFF
TGTGCCAGCGATTTACCGGGGGCTACTGAAGCTTTCTTT
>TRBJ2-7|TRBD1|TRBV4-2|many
CASSSPGQGPYF
TGTGCCAGCAGCTCTCCAGGACAGGGACCCTACTTC
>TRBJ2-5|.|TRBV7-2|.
CASAPRLVGETQYF
TGTGCCAGCGCCCCCCGGCTAGTTGGAGAGACCCAGTACTTC
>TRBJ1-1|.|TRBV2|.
CASRYRDASEAFF
TGTGCCAGCAGATACCGGGACGCCTCAGAAGCTTTCTTT
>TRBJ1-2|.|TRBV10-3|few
CAIRPTGTDKYGYTF
TGTGCCATCAGGCCTACCGGGACCGACAAGTATGGCTACACCTTC
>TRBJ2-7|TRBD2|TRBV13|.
CASSGTSGDEQYF
TGTGCCAGCAGCGGTACTAGCGGGGACGAGCAGTACTTC
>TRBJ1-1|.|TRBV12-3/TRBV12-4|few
CASSLGNRAWAEAFF
TGTGCCAGCAGTTTGGGAAACAGGGCTTGGGCTGAAGCTTTCTTT
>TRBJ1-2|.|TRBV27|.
CASSLEGGLNGYTF
TGTGCCAGCAGTTTAGAGGGGGGTTTGAATGGCTACACCTTC
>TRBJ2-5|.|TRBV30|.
CAWRGNPQETQYF
TGTGCCTGGAGGGGCAACCCCCAAGAGACCCAGTACTTC
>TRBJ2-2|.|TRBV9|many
CASSVGGTGELFF
TGTGCCAGCAGCGTAGGAGGGACCGGGGAGCTGTTTTTT
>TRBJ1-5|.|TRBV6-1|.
CASRRDAHSNQPQHF
TGTGCCAGCAGACGGGACGCCCATAGCAATCAGCCCCAGCATTTT
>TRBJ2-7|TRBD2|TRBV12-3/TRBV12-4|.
CASSLRPPTGLAVYEQYF
TGTGCCAGCAGTTTAAGACCCCCAACCGGACTAGCGGTCTACGAGCAGTACTTC
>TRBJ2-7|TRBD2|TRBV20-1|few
CSARDGTSGSYEQYF
TGCAGTGCTAGAGATGGCACTAGCGGGAGCTACGAGCAGTACTTC
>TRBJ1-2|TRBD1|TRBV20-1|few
CSASPDRAHGYTF
TGCAGTGCTTCCCCGGACAGGGCGCATGGCTACACCTTC
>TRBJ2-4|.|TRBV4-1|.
CASSQDKTRGSGGIKAKNIQYF
TGCGCCAGCAGCCAAGATAAGACGAGGGGGTCAGGTGGAATAAAAGCCAAAAACATTCAGTACTTC
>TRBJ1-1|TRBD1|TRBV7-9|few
CASSTSTGMNTEAFF
TGTGCCAGCAGCACCTCGACAGGGATGAACACTGAAGCTTTCTTT
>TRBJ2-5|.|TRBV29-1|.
CSAVGGKGETQYF
TGCAGCGCCGTCGGGGGTAAGGGAGAGACCCAGTACTTC
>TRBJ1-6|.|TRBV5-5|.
CASSGDCNNSPLHF
TGTGCCAGCAGTGGGGACTGCAACAATTCACCCCTCCACTTT
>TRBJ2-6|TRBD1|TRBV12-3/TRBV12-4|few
CASSGTGDLPGANVLTF
TGTGCCAGCAGCGGGACAGGGGATTTACCTGGGGCCAACGTCCTGACTTTC
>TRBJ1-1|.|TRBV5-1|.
CASSLENTPTPEAFF
TGCGCCAGCAGCTTAGAGAACACACCGACTCCTGAAGCTTTCTTT
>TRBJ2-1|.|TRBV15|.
CATSRDNSANEQFF
TGTGCCACCAGCAGAGATAATAGCGCTAATGAGCAGTTCTTC
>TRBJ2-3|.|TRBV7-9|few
CASSLGRLARSDTQYF
TGTGCCAGCAGCTTAGGGCGGCTAGCGAGGTCAGATACGCAGTATTTT
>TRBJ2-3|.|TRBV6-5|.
CASSYLTPLRTDTQYF
TGTGCCAGCAGTTATCTCACACCCCTTCGCACAGATACGCAGTATTTT
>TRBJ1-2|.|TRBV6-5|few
CASSRDTGGYTF
TGTGCCAGCAGTCGGGACACCGGTGGCTACACCTTC
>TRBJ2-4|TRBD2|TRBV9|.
CASSPGLAGGKNIQYF
TGTGCCAGCAGCCCCGGACTAGCGGGAGGCAAAAACATTCAGTACTTC
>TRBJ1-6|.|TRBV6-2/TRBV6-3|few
CASSNAPSTVSGDF
TGTGCCAGCAGTAACGCCCCCTCAACAGTGAGCGGGGACTTT
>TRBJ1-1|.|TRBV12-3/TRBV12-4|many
CASSLNVNTEAFF
TGTGCCAGCAGTTTGAACGTGAACACTGAAGCTTTCTTT
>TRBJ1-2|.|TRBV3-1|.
CASSPKGRGPYTF
TGTGCCAGCAGCCCGAAGGGGCGGGGCCCCTACACCTTC
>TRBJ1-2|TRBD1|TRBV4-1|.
CASSQEGQGHYGYTF
TGCGCCAGCAGCCAAGAAGGACAGGGGCATTATGGCTACACCTTC
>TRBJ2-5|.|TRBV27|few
CASIGGETQYF
TGTGCCAGCATCGGAGGGGAGACCCAGTACTTC
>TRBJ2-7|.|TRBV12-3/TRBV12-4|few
CASSRGAAYEQYF
TGTGCCAGCAGCCGGGGGGCAGCCTACGAGCAGTACTTC
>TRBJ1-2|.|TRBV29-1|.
CSAPADSYGYTF
TGCAGCGCCCCTGCGGACAGCTATGGCTACACCTTC
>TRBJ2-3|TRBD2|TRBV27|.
CASSIAGISTDTQYF
TGTGCCAGCAGCATAGCGGGTATTAGCACAGATACGCAGTATTTT
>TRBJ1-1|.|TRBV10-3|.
CAIKQQGSARTEAFF
TGTGCCATCAAGCAACAGGGTTCAGCAAGGACTGAAGCTTTCTTT
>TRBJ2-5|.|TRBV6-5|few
CASSSQGQETQYF
TGTGCCAGCAGTTCACAGGGACAAGAGACCCAGTACTTC
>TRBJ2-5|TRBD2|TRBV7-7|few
CASSSASGGIGETQYF
TGTGCTAGCAGCTCCGCCAGCGGGGGGATCGGAGAGACCCAGTACTTC
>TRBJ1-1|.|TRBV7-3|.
CASSLRRGATEAFF
TGTGCCAGCAGCTTAAGGAGGGGGGCTACTGAAGCTTTCTTT
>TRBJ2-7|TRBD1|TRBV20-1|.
CSATRPTGSYEQYF
TGCAGTGCTACCCGACCGACAGGGTCCTACGAGCAGTACTTC
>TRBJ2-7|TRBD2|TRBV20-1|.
CSARDTSGGRYEQYF
TGCAGTGCTAGGGATACTAGCGGGGGTAGATACGAGCAGTACTTC
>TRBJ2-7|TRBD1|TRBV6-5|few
CASSYEGQAHYEQYF
TGTGCCAGCAGTTACGAAGGACAGGCCCACTACGAGCAGTACTTC
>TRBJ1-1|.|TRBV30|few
CAWSVGSRFAEAFF
TGTGCCTGGAGTGTAGGCTCCCGGTTCGCTGAAGCTTTCTTT
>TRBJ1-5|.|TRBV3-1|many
CASSQGGSNQPQHF
TGTGCCAGCAGCCAAGGAGGGAGCAATCAGCCCCAGCATTTT
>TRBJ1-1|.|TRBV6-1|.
CASSGQAYAEAFF
TGTGCCAGCAGTGGACAGGCATATGCTGAAGCTTTCTTT
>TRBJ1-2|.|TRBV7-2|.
CASSLDSPYGYTF
TGTGCCAGCAGCTTAGACAGCCCCTATGGCTACACCTTC
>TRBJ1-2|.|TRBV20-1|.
CSARDQYRIDYGYTF
TGCAGTGCTAGAGACCAGTACAGGATCGACTATGGCTACACCTTC
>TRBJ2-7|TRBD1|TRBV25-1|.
CASSDMGQLSYEQYF
TGTGCCAGCAGTGATATGGGACAGCTCTCCTACGAGCAGTACTTC
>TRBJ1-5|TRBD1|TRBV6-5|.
CASSSPGTEYSNQPQHF
TGTGCCAGCAGTTCTCCCGGGACAGAATATAGCAATCAGCCCCAGCATTTT
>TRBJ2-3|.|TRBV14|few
CASSQFNPTSTDTQYF
TGTGCCAGCAGCCAATTTAACCCAACTAGCACAGATACGCAGTATTTT
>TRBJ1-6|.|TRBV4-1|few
CASSQAQANSPLHF
TGCGCCAGCAGCCAAGCACAGGCAAATTCACCCCTCCACTTT
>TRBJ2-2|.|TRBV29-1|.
CSVAIYRAGELFF
TGCAGCGTTGCAATCTACCGCGCCGGGGAGCTGTTTTTT
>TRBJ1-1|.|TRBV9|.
CASSVDFGTEAFF
TGTGCCAGCAGCGTAGATTTTGGCACTGAAGCTTTCTTT
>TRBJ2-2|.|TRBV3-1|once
CASAVGGGTGELFF
TGTGCCAGCGCCGTCGGGGGAGGCACCGGGGAGCTGTTTTTT
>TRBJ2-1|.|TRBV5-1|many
CASSFGRFNEQFF
TGCGCCAGCAGCTTCGGACGGTTCAATGAGCAGTTCTTC
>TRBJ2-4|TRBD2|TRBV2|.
CASSEALAGLAKNIQYF
TGTGCCAGCAGTGAAGCGCTAGCGGGCCTAGCCAAAAACATTCAGTACTTC
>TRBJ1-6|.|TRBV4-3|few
CASSPLGSSYNSPLHF
TGCGCCAGCAGCCCACTAGGGAGCTCCTATAATTCACCCCTCCACTTT
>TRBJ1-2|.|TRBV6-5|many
CASSYSRGYGYTF
TGTGCCAGCAGTTACTCTAGGGGGTATGGCTACACCTTC